This T cell receptor beta chain originates from a study of neurological immune-mediated disorders (dated by TCRdb to about 2019). Looking at the study overall: Using UMI-based sequencing, the study compared peripheral blood TCR-beta repertoires from patients with HTLV-I-associated myelopathy (HAM/TSP), patients with multiple sclerosis, and healthy controls. Longitudinal samples, technical triplicates and paired sorted CD4+ and CD8+ T-cell subsets, alongside PBMC samples, were included among the approximately 110 TCR-beta libraries. Of the roughly 70 subjects in the cohort, about 14 were HAM/TSP patients, some 34 were multiple sclerosis patients, and some 20 were healthy controls. What the work shows at the level of the full study, not this receptor alone: The highest TCR clonal expansion was observed in HAM/TSP patients, whereas the lowest was observed in MS patients, even when compared with healthy controls. Across subjects, expanded clones never shared an identical CDR3 amino acid sequence, which suggests that the TCR-beta repertoires in every group were private.

For unsorted PBMC libraries, 2 million PBMCs were used after storage in RNAlater at -80 degrees C until RNA extraction. Peripheral blood was subjected to Ficoll-Hypaque density gradient centrifugation to isolate PBMCs, which were then cryopreserved in liquid nitrogen. cDNA synthesis used template-switch 5'RACE with a primer carrying a 10-nucleotide random unique molecular identifier tagging each TCR transcript. Every sequencing run yielded over 160 million TCR-beta sequences covering 15-18 subjects. The RNeasy kit was used to extract total RNA. The KAPA Real-time Library Amplification kit was used to amplify TCR-beta VDJ regions with primers for the TCR constant region and the 5'RACE anchor. A first PCR added sample indexes and Illumina adaptors, and a second PCR then raised library yield. After purification with Ampure beads, the TCR product of roughly 650 bp was size-selected on a 2% E-gel SizeSelection system. Library quality was checked on a Bioanalyzer, concentration was measured with Qubit, and libraries were quantified with the Kapa Library Quantification kit before pooling. An Illumina HiSeq 2500 sequenced the libraries paired-end 2 x 150 bp. To increase sequence diversity, roughly 24-31% phiX was spiked into each library pool. The published analysis was carried out like this. Quality-filtered reads were processed with the UMI-based MiGEC pipeline, which removed over 75% of raw TCR sequences during error correction. IMGT germline references were used for aligning VDJ genes, and each clonotype was defined as a unique CDR3 amino acid sequence together with its V-J genes. Clonal expansion, Shannon diversity and CDR3 relatedness (CalcPairwiseDistances, ClusterSamples) were evaluated with VDJtools, and phylogenetic trees were built with CLCbio workbench. Using coefficient-of-variation modelling across technical triplicates, the study counted a clone as expanded if it had at least 8 unique UMIs. TCRdb applied fastp at Q25 and MiXCR to the public reads, then kept only in-frame beta chains. Identical CDR3 proteins give one entry, which carries the most common genes and DNA. The V and J calls here are based on TCRdb, not the publication. The sample yields around 20,000 distinct CDR3 sequences; more than 9% were counted once. The ten largest clones take up roughly 20% of the sample.

Relative to germline, V is 2 bases shorter and J is 2 bases shorter, with 7 bases between their ends. The CDR3, cysteine through phenylalanine, is 12 amino acids long. The read is trimmed to its CDR3 DNA, 36 bases read in frame from base 1. Via the germline V gene (reference sequence), CDR1 is DFQATT and CDR2 SNEGSKA. This clonotype showed up many times. This clone's antigen is unknown. Base qualities are not at hand, and no much larger clone is one base apart. This clonotype originated in an older woman with HTLV-1-associated myelopathy (HAM/TSP). Input material: PBMCs. The rearranged segments are TRBV20-1 and TRBJ2-7, with the D gene uncertain. The bases read TGCAGTGCTAGATCGGAGACCTACGAGCAGTACTTC. The translation is CSARSETYEQYF.